Following are 5 T cell receptor beta chains from one sample sequenced in a study of response to subunit inactivated influenza vaccine. TCRdb processed the RT-PCR reads anew with MiXCR; each CDR3 protein has one entry. The sample yields 800,000 or so distinct CDR3 sequences, 21% seen once. Material: PBMCs from blood, obtained less than 6 days after vaccination. The receptors were gathered from a man aged 45 to 65 who received an inactivated influenza vaccine.

A few counts support this clonotype. This sequence joins TRBV9 and TRBJ2-5; 10 bases are shared with TRBD2. Germline V lookup: CDR1 SGDLS, CDR2 YYNGEE. The CDR3 is made up of 16 amino acids. The J segment lost 4 bases and the V segment lost 3 bases, leaving 9 bases of the junction unmatched. CDR3 nucleotides: TGTGCCAGCAGCGGGTCTAGCGGGAGTATATCAGAGACCCAGTACTTC. It yields the protein CASSGSSGSISETQYF.

This clonotype has just a few counts. CDR3 loop: CSARDDRSNQPQHF. CDR3 DNA sequence: TGCAGTGCTAGAGATGACAGAAGCAATCAGCCCCAGCATTTT. The chain carries TRBV20-1 and TRBJ1-5, with a possible D match to TRBD1 (5 bases). V lost 0 bases, J lost 1 base, and 7 bases lay in between. The CDR3 contains 14 residues. From germline, CDR1 is DFQATT and CDR2 SNEGSKA (reference sequence).

This clonotype was seen more than once but under ten times. The chain carries TRBV20-1 and TRBJ2-1; tentatively, D is TRBD1 (5 bases). Germline values: CDR1 DFQATT, CDR2 SNEGSKA (reference sequence). This CDR3 has 14 amino acids. V lost 1 base and J lost 1, with 8 bases in between. DNA of the CDR3: TGCAGTGCTAGAGCTAGACAGTCCTACAATGAGCAGTTCTTC. As protein: CSARARQSYNEQFF.

The chain has TRBV6-1 and TRBJ2-7; D is unresolved. V shed 7 bases and J shed 4 bases, with 26 bases lying between them. Looked up from germline, CDR1 is MNHNS and CDR2 is SASEGT. There are 17 residues in the CDR3. CDR3: CASTHRPRGTNSYEQYF. The CDR3 DNA sequence: TGTGCCAGCACTCACCGACCTCGAGGTACAAATAGTTACGAGCAGTACTTC.

This clonotype was detected ten times or more. The rearrangement joins TRBV4-3 to TRBJ2-7; a possible D gene is TRBD1 (5 bases). Germline CDR1 and CDR2: LGHNA and YSLEER. V was cut by 1 base and J by 8 bases, with 12 bases left in between. The CDR3 has 13 residues. CDR3 nucleotide sequence: TGCGCCAGCAGCCAAGCCGCAGGGTTGAAGCAGTACTTC. As protein: CASSQAAGLKQYF.